These 7 T cell receptor beta chains share one sample of origin, sequenced in a study of blood T cell repertoires in COVID-19. Measured with immunoSEQ multiplex PCR; TCRdb has only the in-frame clones, and not every one. This sample has 97,000 or so clones, with 70% to 90% found just once. The specimen was peripheral blood. The receptors were gathered from a man between 45 and 60 years old with active COVID-19.

The chain has TRBV11-2 and TRBJ2-3; a weak D match, TRBD2 (7 bases). Trimming stripped 5 bases from V and 3 bases from J, with 9 bases between. Germline V gene lookup returns CDR1 SGHAT and CDR2 FQNNGV. CDR3 size: 13 residues. This CDR3 is CASSRGATDTQYF. The DNA of the CDR3 is TGTGCCAGCAGCCGGGGGGCAACAGATACGCAGTATTTT.

This clone has a single count. This chain connects TRBV6-5 to TRBJ1-2; weak D call: TRBD1 (6 bases). Trimming pared 5 bases from V and 4 bases from J, leaving 17 bases between. In germline, CDR1 is MNHEY, CDR2 SVGAGI. The CDR3 runs to 15 residues. CDR3 amino acids: CASSLQPQGIYGYTF. CDR3 bases: TGTGCCAGCAGTCTCCAACCCCAGGGGATCTATGGCTACACCTTC.

J is TRBJ2-3 and V is TRBV10-3; 10 positions agree with TRBD2. The CDR3 spans 18 residues. Germline V gene data show CDR1 as ENHRY and CDR2 as SYGVKD. Unmatched junction bases numbered 14, after V lost 4 bases and J lost 4 bases. This CDR3 is CAISGGLAAGGPSDTQYF. CDR3 nucleotides: TGTGCCATCAGTGGGGGGCTGGCAGCGGGGGGGCCCTCAGATACGCAGTATTTT.

In DNA form, the CDR3 reads TGCGCCAGCAGCTTGGAAGACAGGGGCAAGGGTACGCAGTATTTT. Protein: CASSLEDRGKGTQYF. The J gene is TRBJ2-3, the V gene TRBV5-1; TRBD1 agrees at 8 bases. This CDR3 spans 15 amino acids. With V trimmed by 0 bases and J by 8 bases, 8 bases remained unmatched. Germline V gene sequence: CDR1 SGHRS, CDR2 YFSETQ.

The chain combines TRBV30 with TRBJ2-1; D is uncertain. The germline V gene has CDR1 GTSNPN and CDR2 SVGIG (reference sequence). This CDR3 spans 13 amino acids. Trimming cost V 3 bases and J 1 base, with 7 bases left between them. The CDR3 spells CAWRSSSYNEQFF. The CDR3 DNA reads as TGTGCCTGGAGGTCCTCGTCCTACAATGAGCAGTTCTTC.

CDR3 loop: CSARPGDTQYF. In nucleotides, the CDR3 is TGCAGTGCAAGGCCGGGGGATACGCAGTATTTT. V is TRBV20-1 and J is TRBJ2-3; D possibly corresponds to TRBD2 (5 bases). Looked up from germline, CDR1 is DFQATT and CDR2 is SNEGSKA (reference sequence). The CDR3 totals 11 residues. V lost 6 bases to trimming and J lost 6 bases, with 10 bases between them.

The CDR3 is CASSQTPGLAPDTQYF. The CDR3 DNA sequence: TGTGCCAGCAGCCAGACCCCGGGACTAGCCCCAGATACGCAGTATTTT. The chain uses TRBV3-1 (or the pseudogene TRBV3-2) and TRBJ2-3; 9 positions match TRBD2. The V and J ends lost 3 bases and 4 bases, in that order; junction bases with no gene match: 8. CDR1 is LGHDT and CDR2 is YNNKEL in the germline V gene (reference sequence). This CDR3 is built from 16 residues.